This TCR beta chain is from a study of blood T cells in healthy people across ages. Overall study results and limits: Unknown CMV status may confound age-related changes in expanded clones. Unsorted PBMCs blocked a conclusive comparison of naive and antigen-experienced cells. While age rose, TCR beta diversity per million T cells dropped in a roughly linear way.

This clonotype was found many times. The antigen remains undetermined. With a J-beta primer mix and a sample-barcoded 5' primer, a second PCR ran 7 to 11 cycles. TCRdb re-called the 5' RACE reads with MiXCR, one entry per CDR3 protein. The sample shows hundreds of thousands of distinct CDR3 sequences, around 21% of them seen only once. There were at least 6 micrograms of total RNA extracted from every sample. V lost 5 bases and J lost 4; bases outside the gene matches: 7. CDR1 and CDR2 from the germline V gene are SGHRS and YFSETQ. The CDR3 extends over 14 amino acids. This TCR was recovered from a man in his 70s in good health. The chain joins TRBV5-1 to TRBJ2-7; TRBD1 matches at 9 bases. The sample comprised blood. CDR3 in DNA: TGCGCCAGCAGTACCGGGACAGGGTCTTACGAGCAGTACTTC. Its protein is CASSTGTGSYEQYF.